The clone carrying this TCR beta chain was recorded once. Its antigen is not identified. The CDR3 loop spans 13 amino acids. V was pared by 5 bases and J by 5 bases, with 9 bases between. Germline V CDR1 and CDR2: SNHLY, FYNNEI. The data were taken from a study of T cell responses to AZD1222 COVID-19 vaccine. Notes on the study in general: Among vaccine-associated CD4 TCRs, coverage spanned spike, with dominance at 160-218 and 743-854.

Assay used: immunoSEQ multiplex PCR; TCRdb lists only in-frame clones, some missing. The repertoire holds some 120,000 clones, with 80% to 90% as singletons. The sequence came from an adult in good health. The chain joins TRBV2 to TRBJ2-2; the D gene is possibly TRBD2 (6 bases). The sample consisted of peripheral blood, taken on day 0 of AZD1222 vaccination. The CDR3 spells CASSREDTGELFF. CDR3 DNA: TGTGCCAGCAGTAGGGAGGATACCGGGGAGCTGTTTTTT.